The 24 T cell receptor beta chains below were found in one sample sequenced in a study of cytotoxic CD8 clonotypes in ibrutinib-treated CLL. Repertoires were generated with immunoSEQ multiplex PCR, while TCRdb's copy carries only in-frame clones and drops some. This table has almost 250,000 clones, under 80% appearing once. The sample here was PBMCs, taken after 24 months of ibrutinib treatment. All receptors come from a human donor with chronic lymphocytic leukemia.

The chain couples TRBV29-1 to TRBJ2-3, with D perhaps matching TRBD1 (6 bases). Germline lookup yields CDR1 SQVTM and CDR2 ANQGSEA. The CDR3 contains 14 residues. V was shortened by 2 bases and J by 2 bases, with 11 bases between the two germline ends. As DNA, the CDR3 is TGCAGCGTTGAACAGGGGCCCTACACAGATACGCAGTATTTT. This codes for CSVEQGPYTDTQYF.

The CDR3: CASSSAPLDRGYQPQHF. Written as DNA, the CDR3 is TGTGCCAGCAGCTCCGCGCCGTTGGACAGGGGGTATCAGCCCCAGCATTTT. The chain links TRBV7-6 to TRBJ1-5, with 10 bases identical to TRBD1. Looked up from germline, CDR1 is SGHVS and CDR2 is FNYEAQ. The CDR3 is 17 amino acids. V was clipped by 4 bases and J by 5 bases; unmatched bases: 11. The variable domain in full, with the rest retrieved from reference TRBV7-6 and TRBJ1-5, is GAGVSQSPRYKVTKRGQDVALRCDPISGHVSLYWYRQALGQGPEFLTYFNYEAQQDKSGLPNDRFSAERPEGSISTLTIQRTEQRDSAMYRCASSSAPLDRGYQPQHFGDGTRLSIL.

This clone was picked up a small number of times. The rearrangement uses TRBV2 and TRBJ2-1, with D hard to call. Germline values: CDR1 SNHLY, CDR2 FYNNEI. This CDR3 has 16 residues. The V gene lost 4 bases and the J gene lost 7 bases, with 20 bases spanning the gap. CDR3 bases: TGTGCCAGCAGTGTTTTTGGGCACTCCCCGTGGAATGAGCAGTTCTTC. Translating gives CASSVFGHSPWNEQFF.

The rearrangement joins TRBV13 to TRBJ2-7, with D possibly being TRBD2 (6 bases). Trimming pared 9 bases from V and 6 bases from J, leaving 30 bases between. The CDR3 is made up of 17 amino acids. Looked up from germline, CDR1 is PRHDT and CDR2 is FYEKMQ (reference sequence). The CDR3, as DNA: TGTGCCAGTCGTTTAGGAGGGCCTCCCAACCCGACCCCCGAGCAGTACTTC. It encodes CASRLGGPPNPTPEQYF.

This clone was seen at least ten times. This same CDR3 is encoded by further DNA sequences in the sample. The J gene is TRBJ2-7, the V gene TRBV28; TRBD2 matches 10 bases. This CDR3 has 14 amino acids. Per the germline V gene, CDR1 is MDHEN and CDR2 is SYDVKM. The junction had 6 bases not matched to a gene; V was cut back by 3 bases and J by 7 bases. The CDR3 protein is CASSLASGRGEQYF. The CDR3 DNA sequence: TGTGCCAGCAGTTTGGCTAGCGGGAGAGGTGAGCAGTACTTC.

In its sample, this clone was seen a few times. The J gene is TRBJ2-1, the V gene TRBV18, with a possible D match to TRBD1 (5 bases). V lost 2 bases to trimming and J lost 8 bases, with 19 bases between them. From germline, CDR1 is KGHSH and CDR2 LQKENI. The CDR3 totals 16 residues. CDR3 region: CASSPAQGPPRDEQFF. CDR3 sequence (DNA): TGTGCCAGCTCACCAGCGCAGGGCCCCCCCCGCGATGAGCAGTTCTTC.

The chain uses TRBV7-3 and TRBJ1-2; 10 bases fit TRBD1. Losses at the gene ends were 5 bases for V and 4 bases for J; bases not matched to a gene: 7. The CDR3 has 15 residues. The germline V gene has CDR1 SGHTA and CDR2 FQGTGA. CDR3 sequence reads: CASSPTGGLGYGYTF. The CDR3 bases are TGTGCCAGCAGCCCGACAGGGGGCTTGGGCTATGGCTACACCTTC.

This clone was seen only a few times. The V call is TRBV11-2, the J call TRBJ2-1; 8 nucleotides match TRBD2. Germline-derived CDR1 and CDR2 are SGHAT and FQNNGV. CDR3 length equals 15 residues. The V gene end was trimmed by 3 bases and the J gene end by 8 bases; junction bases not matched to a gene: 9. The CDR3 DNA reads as TGTGCCAGCAGCTTGGGACTAGTGGAGGGCGATGAGCAGTTCTTC. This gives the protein CASSLGLVEGDEQFF.

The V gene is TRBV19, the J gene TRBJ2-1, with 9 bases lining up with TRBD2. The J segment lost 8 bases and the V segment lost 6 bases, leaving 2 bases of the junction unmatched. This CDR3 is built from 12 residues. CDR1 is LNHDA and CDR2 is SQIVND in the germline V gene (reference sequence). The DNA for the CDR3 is TGTGCCAGTAGGGGCGGGAGGGATGAGCAGTTCTTC. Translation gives CASRGGRDEQFF.

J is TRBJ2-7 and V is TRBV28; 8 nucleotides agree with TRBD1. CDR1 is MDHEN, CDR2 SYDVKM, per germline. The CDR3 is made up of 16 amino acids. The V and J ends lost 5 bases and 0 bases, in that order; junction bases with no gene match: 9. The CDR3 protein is CASSPFRGRVSYEQYF. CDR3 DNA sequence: TGTGCCAGCAGTCCCTTCAGGGGGCGAGTCTCCTACGAGCAGTACTTC.

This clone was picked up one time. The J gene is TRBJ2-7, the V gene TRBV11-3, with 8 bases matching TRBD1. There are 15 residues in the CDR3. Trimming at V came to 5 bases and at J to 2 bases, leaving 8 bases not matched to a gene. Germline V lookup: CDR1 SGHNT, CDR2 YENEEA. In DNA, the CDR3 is TGTGCCAGCAGCACACGGACAGGGCAAACCTACGAGCAGTACTTC. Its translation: CASSTRTGQTYEQYF. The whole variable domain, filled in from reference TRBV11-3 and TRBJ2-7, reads EAGVVQSPRYKIIEKKQPVAFWCNPISGHNTLYWYLQNLGQGPELLIRYENEEAVDDSQLPKDRFSAERLKGVDSTLKIQPAELGDSAVYLCASSTRTGQTYEQYFGPGTRLTVT.

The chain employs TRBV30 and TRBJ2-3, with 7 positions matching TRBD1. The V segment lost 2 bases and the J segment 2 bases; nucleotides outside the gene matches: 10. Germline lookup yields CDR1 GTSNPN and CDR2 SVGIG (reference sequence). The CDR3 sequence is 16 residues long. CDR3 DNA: TGTGCCTGGAGTAACCTCCGGGACAGCGTCACAGATACGCAGTATTTT. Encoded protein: CAWSNLRDSVTDTQYF.

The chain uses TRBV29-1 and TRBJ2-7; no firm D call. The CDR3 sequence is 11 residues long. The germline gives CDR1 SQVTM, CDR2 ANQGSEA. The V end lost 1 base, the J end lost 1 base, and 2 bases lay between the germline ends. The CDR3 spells CSVEVSYEQYF. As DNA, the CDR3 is TGCAGCGTTGAAGTTTCCTACGAGCAGTACTTC.

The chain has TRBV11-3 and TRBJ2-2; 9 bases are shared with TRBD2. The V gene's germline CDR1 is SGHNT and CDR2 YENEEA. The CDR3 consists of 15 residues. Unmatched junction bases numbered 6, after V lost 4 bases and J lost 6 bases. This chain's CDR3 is CASSSSGLASGELFF. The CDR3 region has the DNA TGTGCCAGCAGCTCTTCCGGACTAGCGTCCGGGGAGCTGTTTTTT.

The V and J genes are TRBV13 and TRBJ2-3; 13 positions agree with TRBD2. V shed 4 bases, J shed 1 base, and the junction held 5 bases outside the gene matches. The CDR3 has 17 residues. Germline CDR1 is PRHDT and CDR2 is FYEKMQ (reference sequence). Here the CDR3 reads CASSSDGLAGGTDTQYF. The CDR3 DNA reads TGTGCCAGCAGCTCGGACGGACTAGCGGGAGGCACAGATACGCAGTATTTT. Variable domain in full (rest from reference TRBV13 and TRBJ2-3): AAGVIQSPRHLIKEKRETATLKCYPIPRHDTVYWYQQGPGQDPQFLISFYEKMQSDKGSIPDRFSAQQFSDYHSELNMSSLELGDSALYFCASSSDGLAGGTDTQYFGPGTRLTVL.

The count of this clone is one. CDR3 protein: CASSLQGEFYEQYF. CDR3 nucleotide sequence: TGTGCCAGCAGTTTACAGGGGGAGTTCTACGAGCAGTACTTC. The chain combines TRBV28 with TRBJ2-7; 7 bases are a match to TRBD1. This CDR3 has 14 amino acids. V shed 2 bases and J 3 bases; nucleotides not matched to a gene: 4. Germline CDR1 reads MDHEN; CDR2 reads SYDVKM.

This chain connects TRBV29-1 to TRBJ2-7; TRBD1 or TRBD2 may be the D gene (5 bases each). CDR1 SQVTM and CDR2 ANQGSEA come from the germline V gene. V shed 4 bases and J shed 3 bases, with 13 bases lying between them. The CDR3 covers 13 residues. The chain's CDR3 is CSVATGPLYEQYF. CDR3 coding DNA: TGCAGCGTTGCTACGGGGCCCCTCTACGAGCAGTACTTC.

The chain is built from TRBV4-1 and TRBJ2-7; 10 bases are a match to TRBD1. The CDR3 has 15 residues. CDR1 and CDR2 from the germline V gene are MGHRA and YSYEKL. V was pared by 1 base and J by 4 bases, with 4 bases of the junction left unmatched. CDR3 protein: CASSQAGTGVYEQYF. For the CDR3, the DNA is TGCGCCAGCAGCCAAGCCGGGACAGGGGTGTACGAGCAGTACTTC.

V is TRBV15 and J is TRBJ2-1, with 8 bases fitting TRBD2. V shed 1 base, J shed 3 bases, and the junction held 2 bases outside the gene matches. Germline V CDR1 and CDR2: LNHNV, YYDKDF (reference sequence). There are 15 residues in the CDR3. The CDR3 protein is CATSRGTSHYNEQFF. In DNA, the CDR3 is TGTGCCACCAGCAGAGGGACTAGCCACTACAATGAGCAGTTCTTC.

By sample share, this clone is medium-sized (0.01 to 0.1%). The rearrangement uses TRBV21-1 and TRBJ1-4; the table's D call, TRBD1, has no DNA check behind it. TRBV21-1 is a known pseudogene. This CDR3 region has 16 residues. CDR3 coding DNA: TGTGCCAGCAGCAAACGAAGGACAGGGTTGAGAGAAAAACTGTTTTTT. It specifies CASSKRRTGLREKLFF.

CDR3: CASSPQGTEAFF. CDR3 bases: TGCGCCAGCAGCCCACAGGGGACTGAAGCTTTCTTT. The chain recombines TRBV5-1 with TRBJ1-1, with 7 bases lining up with TRBD1. CDR3 length equals 12 residues. J lost 5 bases, V lost 4 bases, and 2 bases had no gene match. Per germline, CDR1 SGHRS and CDR2 YFSETQ.

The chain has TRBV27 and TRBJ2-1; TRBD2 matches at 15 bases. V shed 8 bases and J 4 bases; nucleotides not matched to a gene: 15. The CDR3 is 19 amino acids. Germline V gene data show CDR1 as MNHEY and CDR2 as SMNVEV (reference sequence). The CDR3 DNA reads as TGTGCCAGCCAAAAGAACTACGGACTAGCGGGAGGGGCTTACAATGAGCAGTTCTTC. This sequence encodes CASQKNYGLAGGAYNEQFF.

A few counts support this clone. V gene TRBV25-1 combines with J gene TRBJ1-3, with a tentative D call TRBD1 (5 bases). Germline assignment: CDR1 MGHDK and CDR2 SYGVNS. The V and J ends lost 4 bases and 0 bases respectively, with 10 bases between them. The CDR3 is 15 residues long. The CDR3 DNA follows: TGTGCCAGCAGTGTTTCAGACAGCTCTGGAAACACCATATATTTT. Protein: CASSVSDSSGNTIYF.

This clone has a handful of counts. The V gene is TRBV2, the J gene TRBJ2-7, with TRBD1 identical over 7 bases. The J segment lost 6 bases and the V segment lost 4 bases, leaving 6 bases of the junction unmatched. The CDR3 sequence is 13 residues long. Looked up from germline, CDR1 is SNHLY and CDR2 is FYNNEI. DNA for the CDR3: TGTGCCAGCAGTGTAGGGACAGCAGGCGAGCAGTACTTC. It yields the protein CASSVGTAGEQYF.